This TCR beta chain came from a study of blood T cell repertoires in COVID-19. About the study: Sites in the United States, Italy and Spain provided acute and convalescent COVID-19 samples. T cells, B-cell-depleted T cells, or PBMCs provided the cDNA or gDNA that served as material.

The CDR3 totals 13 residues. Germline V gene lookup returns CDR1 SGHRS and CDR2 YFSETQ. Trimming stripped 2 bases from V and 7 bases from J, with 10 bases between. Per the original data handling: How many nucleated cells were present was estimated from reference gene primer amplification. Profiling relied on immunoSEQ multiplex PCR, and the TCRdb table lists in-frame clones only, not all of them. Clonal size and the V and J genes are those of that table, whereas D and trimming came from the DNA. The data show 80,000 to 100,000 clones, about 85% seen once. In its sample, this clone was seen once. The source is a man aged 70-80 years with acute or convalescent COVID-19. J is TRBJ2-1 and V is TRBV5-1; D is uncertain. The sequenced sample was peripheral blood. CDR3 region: CASSLAALNEQFF. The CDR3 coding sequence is TGCGCCAGCAGCTTAGCAGCGTTGAATGAGCAGTTCTTC.